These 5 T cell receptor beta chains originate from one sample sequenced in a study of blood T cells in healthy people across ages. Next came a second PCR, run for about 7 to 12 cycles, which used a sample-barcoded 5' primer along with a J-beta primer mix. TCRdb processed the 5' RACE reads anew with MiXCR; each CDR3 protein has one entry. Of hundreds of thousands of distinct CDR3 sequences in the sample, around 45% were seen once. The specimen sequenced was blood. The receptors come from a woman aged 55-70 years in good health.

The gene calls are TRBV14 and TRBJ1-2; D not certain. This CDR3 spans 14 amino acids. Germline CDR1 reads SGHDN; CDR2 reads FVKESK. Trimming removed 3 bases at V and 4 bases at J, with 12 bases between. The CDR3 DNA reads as TGTGCCAGCAGCCACCGGCGGACGCCCTATGGCTACACCTTC. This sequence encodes CASSHRRTPYGYTF.

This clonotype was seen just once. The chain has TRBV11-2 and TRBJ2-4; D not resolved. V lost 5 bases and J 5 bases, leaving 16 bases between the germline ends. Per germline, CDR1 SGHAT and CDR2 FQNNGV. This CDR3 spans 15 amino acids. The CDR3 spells CASSRLPAAENIQYF. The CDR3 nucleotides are TGTGCCAGCAGCCGACTGCCGGCGGCCGAAAACATTCAGTACTTC.

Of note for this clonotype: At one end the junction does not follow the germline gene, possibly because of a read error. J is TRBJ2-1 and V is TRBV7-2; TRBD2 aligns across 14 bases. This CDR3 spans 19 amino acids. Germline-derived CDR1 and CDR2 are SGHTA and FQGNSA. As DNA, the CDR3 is TGTGCCAGCAGCTTAAGGACTAGCGGGAGGACCGGCTCCTACAAGGAGCAGTTCTTC. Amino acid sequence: CASSLRTSGRTGSYKEQFF.

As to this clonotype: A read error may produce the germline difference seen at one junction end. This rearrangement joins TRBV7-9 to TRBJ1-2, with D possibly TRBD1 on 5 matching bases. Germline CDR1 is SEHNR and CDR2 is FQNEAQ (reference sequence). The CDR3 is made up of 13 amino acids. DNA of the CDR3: TGTGTCAGCAGTCACGGGGCGAACTATGGCTACACCTTC. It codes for CVSSHGANYGYTF.

CDR3: CASTRPGTAENYGYTF. CDR3 in DNA: TGTGCCAGCACCCGTCCCGGGACGGCGGAAAATTATGGCTACACCTTC. This chain connects TRBV2 to TRBJ1-2, with a tentative D call TRBD1 (5 bases). CDR1 and CDR2 from the germline V gene are SNHLY and FYNNEI. Trimming shortened V by 7 bases and J by 5 bases, and 23 bases separated the two germline ends. There are 16 residues in the CDR3.